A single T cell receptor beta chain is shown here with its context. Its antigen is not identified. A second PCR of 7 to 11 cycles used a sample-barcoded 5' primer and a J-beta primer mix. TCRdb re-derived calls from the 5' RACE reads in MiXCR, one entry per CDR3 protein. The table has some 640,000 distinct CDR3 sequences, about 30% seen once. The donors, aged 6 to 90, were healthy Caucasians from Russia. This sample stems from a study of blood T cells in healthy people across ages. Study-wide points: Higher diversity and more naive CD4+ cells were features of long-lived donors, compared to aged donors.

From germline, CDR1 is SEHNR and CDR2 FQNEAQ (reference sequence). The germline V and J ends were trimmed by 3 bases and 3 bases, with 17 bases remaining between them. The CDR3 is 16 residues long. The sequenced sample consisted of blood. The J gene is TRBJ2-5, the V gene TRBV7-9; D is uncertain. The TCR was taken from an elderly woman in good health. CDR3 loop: CASSFPVDAREETQYF. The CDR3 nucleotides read TGTGCCAGCAGCTTTCCTGTAGACGCGCGCGAAGAGACCCAGTACTTC.